Listed here are 18 T cell receptor beta chains from one sample, sequenced in a study of cytomegalovirus exposure and HLA in healthy donors. The PCR made use of 60 Vbeta and 13 Jbeta primers. Here immunoSEQ multiplex PCR was the method, and the copy in TCRdb shows in-frame clones only, minus some. This table holds 99,000 or so clones, 60% to 85% found once. The sequencing sample was made of PBMCs. The origin of the receptors is a middle-aged man in good health and CMV-seronegative.

About this clone: The junction and the germline gene differ at one end; a read error may be behind it. The chain combines TRBV25-1 with TRBJ2-3; TRBD2 matches 8 bases. The germline gives CDR1 MGHDK, CDR2 SYGVNS. CDR3 length equals 15 residues. The CDR3 DNA is TGTGCCAGCAGTGAATGGGTTAGCGGGGCAGATGCGCAGTATTTT. Amino acids: CASSEWVSGADAQYF.

The rearrangement uses TRBV30 and TRBJ1-3; D remains ambiguous. V shed 3 bases and J shed 3 bases, with 9 bases lying between them. This CDR3 comprises 13 residues. Germline CDR1 is GTSNPN and CDR2 is SVGIG (reference sequence). Here the CDR3 DNA reads TGTGCCTGGAGGGGTGGGAGTGGAAACACCATATATTTT. Its protein product is CAWRGGSGNTIYF.

This clone has just one count. The gene calls are TRBV27 and TRBJ2-1, with D unresolved. CDR3 length equals 13 residues. With 3 bases removed from V and 4 bases from J, the gap between germline ends came to 7 bases. Germline V gives CDR1 MNHEY, CDR2 SMNVEV (reference sequence). The CDR3: CASSFSPYNEQFF. In DNA, the CDR3 is TGTGCCAGCAGTTTCTCTCCTTACAATGAGCAGTTCTTC.

This chain links TRBV19 with TRBJ2-7; D remains ambiguous. CDR1 and CDR2 (germline): LNHDA, SQIVND (reference sequence). The CDR3 totals 14 residues. The V end was cut by 1 base, the J end by 1 base, with 8 bases between. In DNA form, the CDR3 reads TGTGCCAGTAGTATAGGAGAGGAGTCCTACGAGCAGTACTTC. It yields the protein CASSIGEESYEQYF.

This clone came up once. The V gene is TRBV19, the J gene TRBJ2-1; 9 nucleotides match TRBD1. Losses at the gene ends were 10 bases for V and 8 bases for J; bases not matched to a gene: 6. Germline values: CDR1 LNHDA, CDR2 SQIVND (reference sequence). The CDR3 totals 12 residues. CDR3 nucleotide sequence: TGTGCCACCGGGACAGGGATCGATGAGCAGTTCTTC. The encoded protein is CATGTGIDEQFF.

The chain uses TRBV13 and TRBJ2-1; 7 bases line up with TRBD2. The length of the CDR3 is 15 residues. CDR1 is PRHDT, CDR2 FYEKMQ, per germline (reference sequence). The J segment lost 1 base and the V segment lost 0 bases, leaving 0 bases of the junction unmatched. The CDR3 sequence: CASSLGRESYNEQFF. The CDR3 DNA reads TGTGCCAGCAGCTTAGGGCGGGAGTCCTACAATGAGCAGTTCTTC.

This chain uses TRBV6-4 with TRBJ1-2; D uncertain. The germline CDR1 and CDR2 sequences are MRHNA and SNTAGT. V was pared by 2 bases and J by 10 bases, with 11 bases between. This CDR3 region has 12 residues. CDR3: CASSDTPGSYTF. CDR3 DNA sequence: TGTGCCAGCAGTGACACTCCGGGATCCTACACCTTC.

This clone showed up just a few times. The J gene is TRBJ2-1, the V gene TRBV4-1, with 9 bases fitting TRBD2. The CDR3 covers 18 residues. Germline V gene data show CDR1 as MGHRA and CDR2 as YSYEKL. J gave up 8 bases and V 0 bases, and 14 bases lay outside the gene matches. CDR3: CASSQDPDGYRGRDEQFF. For the CDR3, the DNA is TGCGCCAGCAGCCAAGATCCCGATGGCTATCGCGGGAGGGATGAGCAGTTCTTC.

The V and J genes are TRBV6-4 and TRBJ2-3; 11 bases map to TRBD2. The CDR3 is made up of 16 amino acids. CDR1 and CDR2 (germline): MRHNA, SNTAGT. The J segment lost 2 bases and the V segment lost 2 bases, leaving 3 bases of the junction unmatched. The CDR3: CASSDASGGHTDTQYF. Written as DNA, the CDR3 is TGTGCCAGCAGTGACGCTAGCGGGGGGCACACAGATACGCAGTATTTT.

The rearrangement joins TRBV29-1 to TRBJ2-1; tentatively, D is TRBD2 (5 bases). The germline gives CDR1 SQVTM, CDR2 ANQGSEA. The CDR3 totals 14 residues. Deletions cut 4 bases from V and 6 bases from J, with 16 bases between. CDR3 nucleotides: TGCAGCGTTGGAAAGTATGGGAGTCCCAATGAGCAGTTCTTC. Translation gives CSVGKYGSPNEQFF.

The chain employs TRBV11-3 and TRBJ2-7; TRBD2 is a possible D gene (6 bases). This CDR3 has 15 amino acids. CDR1 and CDR2 (germline): SGHNT, YENEEA. The ends were cut back, 3 bases at V and 5 bases at J, with 17 bases in the middle. CDR3 nucleotide sequence: TGTGCCAGCAGCTTGAGATTAGGCGGGGTCCACGAGCAGTACTTC. It specifies CASSLRLGGVHEQYF.

This chain links TRBV6-5 with TRBJ2-2; 8 bases are shared with TRBD2. Germline-derived CDR1 and CDR2 are MNHEY and SVGAGI. The V and J ends lost 4 bases and 5 bases, in that order; junction bases with no gene match: 9. The CDR3 is 16 residues long. The CDR3 protein is CASSSRGAGVTGELFF. CDR3 DNA sequence: TGTGCCAGCAGTTCCCGAGGAGCGGGGGTAACCGGGGAGCTGTTTTTT.

This chain connects TRBV19 to TRBJ2-2; D is possibly TRBD2 (7 bases). This CDR3 region has 15 residues. Germline V gives CDR1 LNHDA, CDR2 SQIVND (reference sequence). V was clipped by 5 bases and J by 5 bases, with 15 bases between them. The CDR3 reads CASSFGGQGTGELFF. Here the CDR3 DNA reads TGTGCCAGTAGTTTCGGGGGGCAAGGGACCGGGGAGCTGTTTTTT.

The rearrangement links TRBV30 to TRBJ2-7; D call uncertain. This CDR3 spans 11 amino acids. The ends were cut back, 3 bases at V and 3 bases at J, with 6 bases in the middle. Germline V lookup: CDR1 GTSNPN, CDR2 SVGIG (reference sequence). Here the CDR3 DNA reads TGTGCCTGGAGACAGAGCTACGAGCAGTACTTC. Translating it yields CAWRQSYEQYF.

The chain uses TRBV4-3 and TRBJ2-7, with D possibly matching TRBD2 (6 bases). V was clipped by 0 bases and J by 3 bases, with 12 bases between them. Looked up from germline, CDR1 is LGHNA and CDR2 is YSLEER. This CDR3 has 15 residues. CDR3 in amino acids: CASSQDLEGFYEQYF. CDR3 DNA: TGCGCCAGCAGCCAAGACTTGGAGGGGTTCTACGAGCAGTACTTC.

V gene TRBV27 combines with J gene TRBJ2-7, with TRBD1 matching over 10 bases. Per the germline V gene, CDR1 is MNHEY and CDR2 is SMNVEV (reference sequence). Trimming cost V 3 bases and J 6 bases; bases outside gene matches: 5. The CDR3 extends over 14 amino acids. Here the CDR3 reads CASSFSGQGSEQYF. CDR3 DNA: TGTGCCAGCAGTTTCTCGGGACAGGGGAGCGAGCAGTACTTC.

V gene TRBV7-3 combines with J gene TRBJ1-5, with a possible D match to TRBD1 (5 bases). The V end was cut by 2 bases, the J end by 9 bases, with 8 bases between. The germline V gene encodes CDR1 SGHTA and CDR2 FQGTGA. CDR3 length: 12 residues. The DNA of the CDR3 is TGTGCCAGCAGCTTATCCGGGGGGCCCCAGCATTTT. Amino acid sequence: CASSLSGGPQHF.

Concerning this clone: The germline gene is not matched at one end of the junction; a read error may be the cause. The CDR3 DNA sequence: TGTGCCAGCAGCTTACGAGGCCCGGGACTAGCGGCCAGAAACATTCAGTACTTC. Its protein product is CASSLRGPGLAARNIQYF. This chain joins TRBV13 and TRBJ2-4; 11 bases are shared with TRBD2. There are 18 residues in the CDR3. Germline lookup yields CDR1 PRHDT and CDR2 FYEKMQ (reference sequence).